A selection of T cell receptor beta chains follows, all from one sample in a study of T cells in Graves' hyperthyroidism and ophthalmopathy. TCRdb reprocessed the multiplex PCR reads via MiXCR and lists one record per CDR3 protein. The sample contains 250,000 to 300,000 distinct CDR3 sequences, 13% to 15% of which appear only once. The sequencing sample was made of blood. The receptors were sampled from a woman in her forties with Graves' hyperthyroidism that later progressed to Graves' ophthalmopathy. Each CDR3 is given with its conserved first and last residue. The D gene is left open where the match is weak.

CDR3: CASSPTGGEQFF
V: TRBV3-1
D: -

CDR3: CASSPQFLLGNGEQFF
V: TRBV18
D: -

CDR3: CASSLEGGRQFF
V: TRBV5-1
D: -

CDR3: CATSRDYYPTGSYEQYF
V: TRBV15
D: -

CDR3: CASGDFSSGNTIYF
V: TRBV28
D: -

CDR3: CASSSKSTDTQYF
V: TRBV5-6
D: -

CDR3: CSAPGLADNEQFF
V: TRBV20-1
D: TRBD2

CDR3: CAISSESNSPLHF
V: TRBV10-3
D: -

CDR3: CASSFQGYYGYTF
V: TRBV5-8
D: -

CDR3: CASSVPGDDQPQHF
V: TRBV5-1
D: -

CDR3: CASGRGPNTGELFF
V: TRBV2
D: -

CDR3: CAWSDGRPNTEAFF
V: TRBV30
D: -

CDR3: CASSPRTFTYEQYF
V: TRBV4-1
D: -

CDR3: CSARSRDRVNQPQHF
V: TRBV20-1
D: TRBD1

CDR3: CATSTHRAWRNTIYF
V: TRBV15
D: -

CDR3: CASSVGSTSSTEAFF
V: TRBV7-9
D: -

CDR3: CASSSPDRVELFF
V: TRBV11-2
D: -

CDR3: CSVVRVQEAFF
V: TRBV29-1
D: -

CDR3: CASSEPGLAGGEQFF
V: TRBV6-1
D: TRBD2

CDR3: CASSEDSQETQYF
V: TRBV2
D: -

CDR3: CASSYLTRGGYTF
V: TRBV6-2/TRBV6-3
D: -

CDR3: CASSPGGDEKLFF
V: TRBV7-9
D: -

CDR3: CASSFTGQYEQYF
V: TRBV11-2
D: -

CDR3: CASSERMGQRSSYEQYF
V: TRBV14
D: TRBD1

CDR3: CASGLVLQGLNTEAFF
V: TRBV12-5
D: -

CDR3: CASSQEGVTTNLFQETQYF
V: TRBV14
D: -

CDR3: CASSELVQWTGWNSPLHF
V: TRBV6-1
D: TRBD1

CDR3: CASSQFPGTVLETQYF
V: TRBV4-1
D: TRBD1

CDR3: CASSLGPSGFNSPLHF
V: TRBV12-3/TRBV12-4
D: -

CDR3: CASSLGVAEQFF
V: TRBV5-1
D: -

CDR3: CASSYLTSGRDAQYF
V: TRBV6-5
D: TRBD2

CDR3: CASSDRVETQYF
V: TRBV6-2/TRBV6-3
D: TRBD1

CDR3: CASSRTGGRDTEAFF
V: TRBV7-9
D: TRBD1

CDR3: CASRPTGVRRDTQYF
V: TRBV5-1
D: TRBD1